The clone carrying this T cell receptor (beta chain) was observed at least ten times. What it binds is unknown. The authors ran a second PCR of roughly 6 to 12 cycles using a sample-barcoded 5' primer and a J-beta primer mix. Via MiXCR, TCRdb re-called the 5' RACE reads, giving one row per CDR3 protein. The sample consists of approximately 960,000 distinct CDR3 sequences, almost 30% of them appearing once. The data stem from a study of blood T cells in healthy people across ages. Study findings and constraints: The study lacked donor CMV status, which possibly confounded expanded clonotype changes. Higher naive T cell percentage went strongly together with higher TCR beta diversity. When one million T cells were used, diversity estimates were thought to be underestimates.

The germline CDR1 and CDR2 sequences are MNHEY and SMNVEV (reference sequence). V was trimmed by 2 bases and J by 0 bases, leaving 7 bases between them. This CDR3 contains 15 residues. The same specimen was also included in a second study, on T cells of mothers and their children. From that study: It was through the M1S primer of the second PCR that sample barcodes and 2-4 random nucleotides were added.

This chain uses TRBV27 with TRBJ1-4; maybe TRBD1 (6 bases). The sample consisted of blood. The source of this sequence is a woman in her 40s in good health. The CDR3 loop reads CASSLAGATNEKLFF. CDR3 in DNA: TGTGCCAGCAGTTTAGCAGGGGCAACTAATGAAAAACTGTTTTTT.